A single sample is the source of the 23 T cell receptor beta chains below, sequenced in a study of OX40 agonist ivuxolimab in advanced cancers. Generated by immunoSEQ multiplex PCR, the TCRdb table keeps only in-frame clones and is missing some. The sample holds some 150,000 clones, over 75% seen once. Sequenced here: CD4+ or CD8+ T cells sorted from blood, sampled in a trial of the OX40 agonist ivuxolimab. Receptors were obtained from an adult with an advanced solid tumor such as melanoma, head and neck, liver or kidney cancer.

The table lists this clone with a count of one. V usage is TRBV5-1 and J usage is TRBJ2-3, with 9 bases aligning to TRBD2. CDR3 length: 15 amino acids. CDR1 and CDR2 (germline): SGHRS, YFSETQ. With 5 bases clipped from V and 0 bases from J, the junction kept 4 bases outside the gene matches. The CDR3 protein is CASRTSGYSTDTQYF. In DNA, the CDR3 is TGCGCCAGCAGGACTAGCGGTTATAGCACAGATACGCAGTATTTT.

A few counts support this clone. The chain joins TRBV5-5 to TRBJ1-1; the D gene is possibly TRBD1 (6 bases). The CDR3 runs 14 residues. Germline CDR1 SGHKS, CDR2 YYEKEE (reference sequence). V lost 2 bases to trimming and J lost 4 bases, with 12 bases between them. The CDR3 spells CASSFSSGATEAFF. The CDR3 nucleotides read TGTGCCAGCAGCTTTAGTTCGGGGGCCACTGAAGCTTTCTTT.

The chain couples TRBV7-9 to TRBJ1-1; D remains unclear. The V end was cut by 1 base, the J end by 1 base, with 4 bases between. CDR3 length: 13 amino acids. CDR1 is SEHNR and CDR2 is FQNEAQ in the germline V gene (reference sequence). The CDR3: CASSLGTNTEAFF. CDR3 sequence (DNA): TGTGCCAGCAGCTTAGGGACGAACACTGAAGCTTTCTTT.

J is TRBJ2-7 and V is TRBV30; the D is unclear. This CDR3 is built from 11 residues. Trimming took 3 bases from V and 6 from J, leaving 9 bases between them. The V gene's germline CDR1 is GTSNPN and CDR2 SVGIG (reference sequence). The CDR3 here is CAWRSSSEQYF. CDR3 bases: TGTGCCTGGAGAAGTAGCTCCGAGCAGTACTTC.

This clone turned up a few times. This chain connects TRBV18 to TRBJ2-1, with D hard to call. CDR3 length: 15 amino acids. The V end lost 6 bases, the J end lost 0 bases, and 12 bases lay between the germline ends. The germline CDR1 and CDR2 sequences are KGHSH and LQKENI. Written as DNA, the CDR3 is TGTGCCAGCTCCTCAAAGTCCAGCTCCTACAATGAGCAGTTCTTC. Amino acid sequence: CASSSKSSSYNEQFF.

This chain joins TRBV2 and TRBJ1-4; D not certain. CDR1 and CDR2 (germline): SNHLY, FYNNEI. The CDR3 extends over 14 amino acids. Trimming left V 6 bases short and J 8 bases short, with 16 bases between. The CDR3 here is CASSDGRLGEKLFF. In nucleotides, the CDR3 is TGTGCCAGCAGCGACGGACGGCTAGGGGAAAAACTGTTTTTT.

The chain uses TRBV11-3 and TRBJ1-1; D may be TRBD1 (5 bases). Trimming stripped 4 bases from V and 7 bases from J, with 13 bases between. CDR3 length: 13 residues. From germline, CDR1 is SGHNT and CDR2 YENEEA. CDR3 DNA sequence: TGTGCCAGCAGCTCGCCCCGGGGGATTGAAGCTTTCTTT. This codes for CASSSPRGIEAFF.

The chain is built from TRBV6-1 and TRBJ1-3, with no clear D. V was trimmed by 1 base and J by 0 bases, leaving 7 bases between them. Germline V gene lookup returns CDR1 MNHNS and CDR2 SASEGT. There are 15 residues in the CDR3. This chain's CDR3 is CASSEVRLSGNTIYF. In nucleotides, the CDR3 is TGTGCCAGCAGTGAAGTGAGGCTCTCTGGAAACACCATATATTTT.

This clone appeared once. The CDR3 bases are TGTGCCAGCAGACCGTGGGCAGGGGCGCCTATGCGGCCCCAGCATTTT. It yields the protein CASRPWAGAPMRPQHF. The chain recombines TRBV28 with TRBJ1-5; D may be TRBD1 (6 bases). Trimming took 6 bases from V and 9 from J, leaving 24 bases between them. CDR1 and CDR2 from the germline V gene are MDHEN and SYDVKM. The CDR3 is made up of 16 amino acids.

The chain uses TRBV7-9 and TRBJ2-1; 7 bases are a match to TRBD1. Germline values: CDR1 SEHNR, CDR2 FQNEAQ (reference sequence). CDR3 size: 15 residues. J lost 7 bases, V lost 3 bases, and 9 bases had no gene match. This CDR3 reads CASSFFRGSSNEQFF. The CDR3 bases are TGTGCCAGCAGCTTTTTCAGGGGGTCGAGTAATGAGCAGTTCTTC.

This chain connects TRBV6-5 to TRBJ2-7, with 11 bases aligning to TRBD2. V was clipped by 0 bases and J by 2 bases; unmatched bases: 0. The germline CDR1 and CDR2 sequences are MNHEY and SVGAGI. The CDR3 totals 15 residues. CDR3 loop: CASSYSTSGTYEQYF. The CDR3, as DNA: TGTGCCAGCAGTTACTCGACTAGCGGGACCTACGAGCAGTACTTC.

The V call is TRBV5-5, the J call TRBJ1-1; TRBD1 aligns across 10 bases. V was clipped by 0 bases and J by 4 bases; unmatched bases: 9. The CDR3 runs to 17 residues. CDR1 and CDR2 (germline): SGHKS, YYEKEE (reference sequence). The CDR3 region is CASSLAGTGAWGTEAFF. The CDR3 region has the DNA TGTGCCAGCAGCTTGGCCGGGACAGGGGCCTGGGGCACTGAAGCTTTCTTT. The whole variable domain, filled in from reference TRBV5-5 and TRBJ1-1, reads DAGVTQSPTHLIKTRGQQVTLRCSPISGHKSVSWYQQVLGQGPQFIFQYYEKEERGRGNFPDRFSARQFPNYSSELNVNALLLGDSALYLCASSLAGTGAWGTEAFFGQGTRLTVV.

The V call is TRBV5-6, the J call TRBJ1-4; a weak D match, TRBD1 (5 bases). The germline V gene has CDR1 SGHDT and CDR2 YYEEEE. With 0 bases removed from V and 4 bases from J, the gap between germline ends came to 13 bases. CDR3 size: 16 residues. This CDR3 is CASSLAGGLNNEKLFF. The CDR3, as DNA: TGTGCCAGCAGCTTGGCCGGGGGACTGAATAATGAAAAACTGTTTTTT.

The CDR3 bases are TGTGCCAGTAGGGTTGAAGGGAATACTGAAGCTTTCTTT. Its translation is CASRVEGNTEAFF. The chain uses TRBV19 and TRBJ1-1; D gene unclear. Germline CDR1 reads LNHDA; CDR2 reads SQIVND (reference sequence). This CDR3 has 13 residues. The V and J ends lost 6 bases and 5 bases respectively, with 13 bases between them. The full variable domain, completed using reference TRBV19 and TRBJ1-1, is DGGITQSPKYLFRKEGQNVTLSCEQNLNHDAMYWYRQDPGQGLRLIYYSQIVNDFQKGDIAEGYSVSREKKESFPLTVTSAQKNPTAFYLCASRVEGNTEAFFGQGTRLTVV.

V usage is TRBV7-3 and J usage is TRBJ2-1; 16 bases align to TRBD2. CDR1 is SGHTA, CDR2 FQGTGA, per germline. The CDR3 has 17 residues. V trimming: 0 bases; J trimming: 7 bases; junction bases outside the gene matches: 3. The chain's CDR3 is CASSLTGTSGRENEQFF. As DNA, the CDR3 is TGTGCCAGCAGCTTAACAGGGACTAGCGGGAGGGAGAATGAGCAGTTCTTC.

This clone occurred once. The rearrangement joins TRBV28 to TRBJ2-7; 8 bases are a match to TRBD2. Germline V lookup: CDR1 MDHEN, CDR2 SYDVKM. Trimming cost V 8 bases and J 0 bases; bases outside gene matches: 9. The CDR3 totals 15 residues. CDR3 in DNA: TGTGCCAGCTTTCACGAGCGGGGGCGCTCCTACGAGCAGTACTTC. Residues: CASFHERGRSYEQYF.

The chain couples TRBV19 to TRBJ2-3, with D possibly being TRBD1 (5 bases). The CDR3 runs to 15 residues. V was cut by 7 bases and J by 4 bases, with 18 bases left in between. CDR1 is LNHDA, CDR2 SQIVND, per germline (reference sequence). Written as DNA, the CDR3 is TGTGCCAGTACCTCGGATGCAGGGCTTTCAGATACGCAGTATTTT. This gives the protein CASTSDAGLSDTQYF.

This chain's CDR3 is CATNQDDLYEQYF. DNA for the CDR3: TGTGCCACCAACCAGGACGACCTCTACGAGCAGTACTTC. The chain joins TRBV28 to TRBJ2-7; D not certain. The germline gives CDR1 MDHEN, CDR2 SYDVKM. V was clipped by 10 bases and J by 3 bases, with 16 bases between them. The CDR3 has 13 residues.

The V gene is TRBV5-5, the J gene TRBJ1-5; D is unresolved. Germline CDR1 and CDR2: SGHKS and YYEKEE (reference sequence). V was clipped by 0 bases and J by 1 base, with 8 bases between them. This CDR3 has 15 amino acids. As DNA, the CDR3 is TGTGCCAGCAGCTTGGTCGTAGTAAGCAATCAGCCCCAGCATTTT. This sequence encodes CASSLVVVSNQPQHF. Complete variable domain (other parts from reference TRBV5-5 and TRBJ1-5): DAGVTQSPTHLIKTRGQQVTLRCSPISGHKSVSWYQQVLGQGPQFIFQYYEKEERGRGNFPDRFSARQFPNYSSELNVNALLLGDSALYLCASSLVVVSNQPQHFGDGTRLSIL.

This clone was seen more than once but under ten times. The rearrangement joins TRBV18 to TRBJ2-1; no clear D gene. This CDR3 comprises 14 residues. Deletions cut 0 bases from V and 4 bases from J, with 7 bases between. The germline V gene encodes CDR1 KGHSH and CDR2 LQKENI. The CDR3 region is CASSPPASYNEQFF. In DNA form, the CDR3 reads TGTGCCAGCTCACCACCGGCGTCATACAATGAGCAGTTCTTC.

The chain is built from TRBV7-2 and TRBJ1-6, with D unclear. V lost 5 bases and J 5 bases, leaving 7 bases between the germline ends. Per the germline V gene, CDR1 is SGHTA and CDR2 is FQGNSA. CDR3 length: 13 amino acids. CDR3 in DNA: TGTGCCAGCAGCGGGGAGCATAATTCACCCCTCCACTTT. Translation: CASSGEHNSPLHF.

This rearrangement joins TRBV7-2 to TRBJ1-6, with D unclear. Germline V gene sequence: CDR1 SGHTA, CDR2 FQGNSA. V was clipped by 1 base and J by 7 bases, with 14 bases between them. The CDR3 consists of 16 residues. CDR3 nucleotides: TGTGCCAGCAGCTTAGGTCTGGGAGGAACAAATTCACCCCTCCACTTT. Amino acid sequence: CASSLGLGGTNSPLHF.

J is TRBJ2-7 and V is TRBV6-5, with no clear D. Germline values: CDR1 MNHEY, CDR2 SVGAGI. V was trimmed by 4 bases and J by 3 bases, leaving 10 bases between them. The CDR3 length is 13 residues. The CDR3 coding sequence is TGTGCCAGCAGTTCCGACCGAGGCTACGAGCAGTACTTC. Protein product: CASSSDRGYEQYF.